Below, 3 T cell receptor beta chains from the same sample are listed, as sequenced in a study of blood T cell repertoires in COVID-19. Sequencing used immunoSEQ multiplex PCR; TCRdb keeps in-frame clones, though not all of them. The table includes 6,000 to 6,500 clones, roughly 80% detected once. The sample consisted of peripheral blood. The receptor source for this set is a human donor with active COVID-19. The donor label of this sample is uncertain.

The chain carries TRBV5-6 and TRBJ2-1; TRBD2 matches 8 bases. The CDR3 runs 17 residues. Per the germline V gene, CDR1 is SGHDT and CDR2 is YYEEEE. The V and J ends lost 4 bases and 0 bases, in that order; junction bases with no gene match: 9. Here the CDR3 reads CASSPGFAGGSYNEQFF. Here the CDR3 DNA reads TGTGCCAGCAGCCCGGGGTTTGCGGGGGGCTCCTACAATGAGCAGTTCTTC.

V usage is TRBV28 and J usage is TRBJ2-7; a possible D gene is TRBD1 (6 bases). Trimming cost V 6 bases and J 0 bases, with 18 bases left between them. Germline V gene data show CDR1 as MDHEN and CDR2 as SYDVKM. This CDR3 spans 16 amino acids. The CDR3 sequence: CASSEGVKALSYEQYF. DNA for the CDR3: TGTGCCAGCAGCGAGGGGGTCAAGGCTCTCTCCTACGAGCAGTACTTC.

V and J are TRBV19 and TRBJ2-3; D remains ambiguous. There are 15 residues in the CDR3. V was trimmed by 1 base and J by 4 bases, leaving 12 bases between them. Germline V CDR1 and CDR2: LNHDA, SQIVND (reference sequence). The CDR3 reads CASSIGRRSADTQYF. The DNA for the CDR3 is TGTGCCAGTAGTATAGGGCGGCGGAGCGCAGATACGCAGTATTTT. Supplemented by reference TRBV19 and TRBJ2-3, the full variable domain reads DGGITQSPKYLFRKEGQNVTLSCEQNLNHDAMYWYRQDPGQGLRLIYYSQIVNDFQKGDIAEGYSVSREKKESFPLTVTSAQKNPTAFYLCASSIGRRSADTQYFGPGTRLTVL.